This entry lists 32 T cell receptor beta chains sequenced from one sample in a study of beta chain features in type 1 diabetes. The study's findings and limits: TCRB CDR3s from Type 1 diabetes patients were moderately but significantly shorter in all four CD4+ subsets.

What was sequenced were expressed TCRB transcripts, since all of the isolated RNA had been reverse transcribed. TCRdb keeps only in-frame clones here, not all; method: immunoSEQ multiplex PCR. The repertoire holds 200,000 to 300,000 clones, with around 20% as singletons. These TCRs are of unknown antigen specificity. Sequencing used naive CD4+ T cells from blood. The origin of the receptors is a woman aged 40 to 50 with type 1 diabetes.

This clone was observed a handful of times. The V call is TRBV9, the J call TRBJ1-2; no reliable D call. This CDR3 has 13 amino acids. V was cut by 2 bases and J by 1 base, with 6 bases left in between. Germline V gene data show CDR1 as SGDLS and CDR2 as YYNGEE. The CDR3 DNA is TGTGCCAGCAGCGTGGGCAGTAACTATGGCTACACCTTC. It yields the protein CASSVGSNYGYTF.

This clone was observed a few times. The chain combines TRBV2 with TRBJ1-2, with D possibly TRBD1 on 5 matching bases. V was pared by 1 base and J by 13 bases, with 7 bases between. This CDR3 has 10 residues. From germline, CDR1 is SNHLY and CDR2 FYNNEI. The CDR3 DNA sequence: TGTGCCAGCAGTGAAGAGGGGATCACCTTC. Translation gives CASSEEGITF.

The sample holds a few counts of this clone. V usage is TRBV29-1 and J usage is TRBJ2-1; maybe TRBD2 (5 bases). The V and J ends lost 3 bases and 6 bases respectively, with 12 bases between them. The CDR3 sequence is 13 residues long. Germline V gives CDR1 SQVTM, CDR2 ANQGSEA. This CDR3 reads CSVEEALGNEQFF. DNA of the CDR3: TGCAGCGTTGAGGAGGCGCTGGGCAATGAGCAGTTCTTC.

This clone showed up just a few times. The chain combines TRBV5-6 with TRBJ2-5, with TRBD1 as a possible D gene (6 bases). Trimming left V 2 bases short and J 4 bases short, with 21 bases between. This CDR3 is built from 17 residues. In germline, CDR1 is SGHDT, CDR2 YYEEEE. CDR3 loop: CASSLPTALLRGETQYF. CDR3 in DNA: TGTGCCAGCAGCTTACCAACCGCTCTACTCAGGGGAGAGACCCAGTACTTC.

This clone has just a few counts. The chain has TRBV4-2 and TRBJ2-1, with unresolved D. The ends were cut back, 1 base at V and 2 bases at J, with 15 bases in the middle. This CDR3 has 17 residues. Per the germline V gene, CDR1 is LGHNA and CDR2 is YNFKEQ. The CDR3 bases are TGTGCCAGCAGCCAAGTCCTCTACTCCCCTCCCTACAATGAGCAGTTCTTC. Translating gives CASSQVLYSPPYNEQFF.

The chain carries TRBV9 and TRBJ2-7; TRBD2 agrees at 7 bases. The CDR3 contains 13 residues. CDR1 is SGDLS and CDR2 is YYNGEE in the germline V gene. The junction had 6 bases not matched to a gene; V was cut back by 2 bases and J by 7 bases. Here the CDR3 DNA reads TGTGCCAGCAGCGTCGCGGGAGTCGGAGAGCAGTACTTC. Encoded protein: CASSVAGVGEQYF.

This clone occurred a few times. The chain recombines TRBV5-1 with TRBJ2-7; TRBD1 might be the D (5 bases). Per the germline V gene, CDR1 is SGHRS and CDR2 is YFSETQ. V lost 4 bases and J lost 5, with 13 bases in between. This CDR3 spans 13 amino acids. CDR3 protein: CASSDRQIHEQYF. As DNA, the CDR3 is TGCGCCAGCAGCGACAGACAGATCCACGAGCAGTACTTC. The complete variable domain, with remaining parts taken from reference TRBV5-1 and TRBJ2-7, reads KAGVTQTPRYLIKTRGQQVTLSCSPISGHRSVSWYQQTPGQGLQFLFEYFSETQRNKGNFPGRFSGRQFSNSRSEMNVSTLELGDSALYLCASSDRQIHEQYFGPGTRLTVT.

The rearrangement uses TRBV7-8 and TRBJ2-1, with D maybe TRBD1 (6 bases). The ends were cut back, 5 bases at V and 0 bases at J, with 17 bases in the middle. The CDR3 is 17 residues long. Germline CDR1 SGHVS, CDR2 FQNEAQ. The CDR3 coding sequence is TGTGCCAGCAGCAAAGGGACATCGTTACTCTCCTACAATGAGCAGTTCTTC. This gives the protein CASSKGTSLLSYNEQFF.

In this sample, this clone turned up a few times. V usage is TRBV7-9 and J usage is TRBJ2-4; D is possibly TRBD2 (6 bases). Trimming shortened V by 5 bases and J by 0 bases, and 14 bases separated the two germline ends. The germline CDR1 and CDR2 sequences are SEHNR and FQNEAQ (reference sequence). The CDR3 runs 16 residues. CDR3 nucleotide sequence: TGTGCCAGCAGCACCCAAGGGACTCTAGCCAAAAACATTCAGTACTTC. As protein: CASSTQGTLAKNIQYF.

As concerns this clone: Other DNA sequences of this sample code for an identical CDR3. Here the CDR3 reads CASSVDGGSYNEQFF. In DNA, the CDR3 is TGTGCCAGCAGCGTAGACGGGGGCTCCTACAATGAGCAGTTCTTC. J is TRBJ2-1 and V is TRBV9; TRBD2 is a possible D gene (6 bases). The CDR3 totals 15 residues. Trimming took 0 bases from V and 0 from J, leaving 7 bases between them. Germline values: CDR1 SGDLS, CDR2 YYNGEE.

The DNA for the CDR3 is TGTGCCAGCAGTGTAGGGGGCGCCTATGGCTACACCTTC. As protein: CASSVGGAYGYTF. This chain uses TRBV2 with TRBJ1-2; 7 bases map to TRBD1. From germline, CDR1 is SNHLY and CDR2 FYNNEI. With 4 bases clipped from V and 4 bases from J, the junction kept 3 bases outside the gene matches. CDR3 length equals 13 residues.

This rearrangement joins TRBV7-2 to TRBJ2-1, with 11 bases aligning to TRBD2. The CDR3 is 16 residues long. CDR1 and CDR2 (germline): SGHTA, FQGNSA. J was trimmed by 6 bases and V by 5 bases; bases with no gene match: 9. CDR3 nucleotide sequence: TGTGCCAGCAGCCCGCCGGGACTAGCGGTTATCAATGAGCAGTTCTTC. It specifies CASSPPGLAVINEQFF.

This chain connects TRBV6-5 to TRBJ2-1, with 9 positions matching TRBD2. Germline CDR1 MNHEY, CDR2 SVGAGI. V lost 7 bases and J lost 16; bases outside the gene matches: 8. The length of the CDR3 is 11 residues. The CDR3 DNA reads as TGTGCCAGCACCCAGGGCGGGAGGGAATTCTTC. Its protein is CASTQGGREFF.

The chain has TRBV4-3 and TRBJ2-6, with 7 bases fitting TRBD2. This CDR3 region has 19 residues. The germline CDR1 and CDR2 sequences are LGHNA and YSLEER. Germline trimming cut 0 bases from V and 0 bases from J; bases unmatched to any gene: 8. Here the CDR3 DNA reads TGCGCCAGCAGCCAAGATCCCCCAGCGGGGTTCTCTGGGGCCAACGTCCTGACTTTC. It is translated as CASSQDPPAGFSGANVLTF.

This chain links TRBV29-1 with TRBJ1-2; 10 positions match TRBD1. The CDR3 is 15 residues long. Germline V gene data show CDR1 as SQVTM and CDR2 as ANQGSEA. With 2 bases clipped from V and 7 bases from J, the junction kept 10 bases outside the gene matches. CDR3 DNA sequence: TGCAGCGTTGAACCCGGGACAGGGGTAGTGGGTGGCTACACCTTC. It encodes CSVEPGTGVVGGYTF.

This clone came up a few times. The rearrangement uses TRBV6-1 and TRBJ1-1; no clear D. Germline CDR1 MNHNS, CDR2 SASEGT. V was clipped by 6 bases and J by 6 bases, with 11 bases between them. The CDR3 runs 12 residues. CDR3 residues: CASSPRQAEAFF. The CDR3 DNA reads as TGTGCCAGCAGCCCTCGACAAGCTGAAGCTTTCTTT.

This clone was observed a handful of times. The chain employs TRBV7-2 and TRBJ1-1; tentatively, D is TRBD1 (6 bases). The CDR3 covers 15 residues. Looked up from germline, CDR1 is SGHTA and CDR2 is FQGNSA. Trimming took off 1 base at V and 0 bases at J, with 9 bases between the two ends. The CDR3 loop reads CASSLGSGVNTEAFF. DNA of the CDR3: TGTGCCAGCAGCTTAGGTTCAGGGGTGAACACTGAAGCTTTCTTT.

This clone was seen only a few times. The V call is TRBV7-9, the J call TRBJ2-3; TRBD1 might be the D (6 bases). CDR1 SEHNR and CDR2 FQNEAQ come from the germline V gene (reference sequence). Trimming cost V 10 bases and J 6 bases, with 20 bases left between them. This CDR3 contains 14 residues. The chain's CDR3 is CATATGLPGDTQYF. CDR3 coding DNA: TGTGCCACCGCGACAGGACTCCCAGGGGATACGCAGTATTTT.

This chain connects TRBV5-4 to TRBJ2-7, with unresolved D. Germline CDR1 reads SGHNT; CDR2 reads YYREEE (reference sequence). This CDR3 is 14 amino acids long. Trimming took 1 base from V and 1 from J, leaving 9 bases between them. CDR3 sequence: CASSLTVGSYEQYF. CDR3 DNA: TGTGCCAGCAGCTTGACAGTCGGTTCCTACGAGCAGTACTTC.

The V gene is TRBV6-5, the J gene TRBJ1-1; 7 bases line up with TRBD1. This CDR3 comprises 15 residues. Trimming cost V 5 bases and J 5 bases; bases outside gene matches: 11. Germline values: CDR1 MNHEY, CDR2 SVGAGI. The CDR3 coding sequence is TGTGCCAGCAGTCCCTGGACAGGAAGGGGGACTGAAGCTTTCTTT. Its translation: CASSPWTGRGTEAFF.

The genes are TRBV10-3 and TRBJ1-2; D remains unclear. CDR3 length: 14 amino acids. V shed 3 bases and J shed 0 bases, with 8 bases lying between them. Germline values: CDR1 ENHRY, CDR2 SYGVKD. The CDR3 bases are TGTGCCATCAGTGAATTGCGAACTAACTATGGCTACACCTTC. Its translation: CAISELRTNYGYTF.

This clone was observed a few times. In DNA, the CDR3 is TGTGCCAGCAGCCAGACAGGGGAATCCTCGCGTGGCTACACCTTC. Its translation: CASSQTGESSRGYTF. The chain combines TRBV4-2 with TRBJ1-2; 8 bases match TRBD1. The CDR3 loop spans 15 amino acids. The V gene's germline CDR1 is LGHNA and CDR2 YNFKEQ. V shed 3 bases, J shed 7 bases, and the junction held 10 bases outside the gene matches.

This clone occurred a few times. V usage is TRBV7-9 and J usage is TRBJ1-1, with D maybe TRBD1 (5 bases). This CDR3 contains 13 residues. V was cut by 2 bases and J by 4 bases, with 8 bases left in between. Germline-derived CDR1 and CDR2 are SEHNR and FQNEAQ (reference sequence). The CDR3 here is CASSLITGTEAFF. CDR3 coding DNA: TGTGCCAGCAGCTTAATTACAGGCACTGAAGCTTTCTTT.

A few counts support this clone. The rearrangement joins TRBV9 to TRBJ1-1; 8 nucleotides align to TRBD1. The CDR3 runs 14 residues. Losses at the gene ends were 6 bases for V and 4 bases for J; bases not matched to a gene: 8. Germline-derived CDR1 and CDR2 are SGDLS and YYNGEE. CDR3: CASNLGQGGTEAFF. The DNA for the CDR3 is TGTGCCAGCAACCTCGGACAGGGCGGCACTGAAGCTTTCTTT. Together with reference TRBV9 and TRBJ1-1, the CDR3 gives the full variable domain: DSGVTQTPKHLITATGQRVTLRCSPRSGDLSVYWYQQSLDQGLQFLIQYYNGEERAKGNILERFSAQQFPDLHSELNLSSLELGDSALYFCASNLGQGGTEAFFGQGTRLTVV.

This chain links TRBV5-1 with TRBJ1-1; D gene ambiguous. V lost 4 bases and J lost 1, with 11 bases in between. CDR1 is SGHRS, CDR2 YFSETQ, per germline. CDR3 length: 14 residues. The CDR3 sequence: CASSPKTGNTEAFF. DNA for the CDR3: TGCGCCAGCAGCCCAAAGACGGGGAACACTGAAGCTTTCTTT.

CDR3 nucleotides: TGTGCCAGCAGCTTAGACAGGGGGCGTGAGACCCAGTACTTC. Translated: CASSLDRGRETQYF. The chain carries TRBV7-2 and TRBJ2-5; 9 bases agree with TRBD1. The CDR3 runs to 14 residues. Losses at the gene ends were 1 base for V and 5 bases for J; bases not matched to a gene: 2. Germline assignment: CDR1 SGHTA and CDR2 FQGNSA.

J is TRBJ2-1 and V is TRBV23-1; perhaps TRBD1 as D (6 bases). TRBV23-1 carries the ORF label, with uncertain function. V dropped 9 bases and J dropped 4 bases, with 16 bases sitting between them. The CDR3 sequence is 14 residues long. CDR3 coding DNA: TGCGCCAGTGGCGCGCAGGGGCGGTACAATGAGCAGTTCTTC. It yields the protein CASGAQGRYNEQFF.

The rearrangement uses TRBV4-3 and TRBJ2-1; no definite D call. The germline V and J ends were trimmed by 1 base and 2 bases, with 9 bases remaining between them. Germline V CDR1 and CDR2: LGHNA, YSLEER. This CDR3 is built from 15 residues. The CDR3 sequence: CASSQGQVPYNEQFF. The CDR3 DNA is TGCGCCAGCAGCCAAGGTCAGGTCCCCTACAATGAGCAGTTCTTC.

The rearrangement joins TRBV7-9 to TRBJ2-7; 8 bases are a match to TRBD2. The V and J ends lost 2 bases and 5 bases, in that order; junction bases with no gene match: 2. Looked up from germline, CDR1 is SEHNR and CDR2 is FQNEAQ (reference sequence). The CDR3 is 13 amino acids. CDR3: CASSLSGGDEQYF. The CDR3 DNA is TGTGCCAGCAGCTTAAGCGGGGGCGACGAGCAGTACTTC.

J is TRBJ1-5 and V is TRBV9; D remains unclear. Trimming took off 4 bases at V and 3 bases at J, with 11 bases between the two ends. From germline, CDR1 is SGDLS and CDR2 YYNGEE. The CDR3 totals 14 residues. Written as DNA, the CDR3 is TGTGCCAGCAGCTCCGACGGACTCAATCAGCCCCAGCATTTT. This encodes CASSSDGLNQPQHF. Drawing the rest from reference TRBV9 and TRBJ1-5, the complete variable domain is DSGVTQTPKHLITATGQRVTLRCSPRSGDLSVYWYQQSLDQGLQFLIQYYNGEERAKGNILERFSAQQFPDLHSELNLSSLELGDSALYFCASSSDGLNQPQHFGDGTRLSIL.

This clone was detected only a few times. V gene TRBV6-5 combines with J gene TRBJ1-1; 8 nucleotides align to TRBD1. Germline assignment: CDR1 MNHEY and CDR2 SVGAGI. Trimming at V came to 7 bases and at J to 2 bases, leaving 3 bases not matched to a gene. This CDR3 has 13 residues. DNA of the CDR3: TGTGCCAGCACTGGACAGGGTAACACTGAAGCTTTCTTT. Amino acids: CASTGQGNTEAFF.

The V gene is TRBV29-1, the J gene TRBJ1-1; 7 bases agree with TRBD1. The germline V gene encodes CDR1 SQVTM and CDR2 ANQGSEA. Trimming at V came to 4 bases and at J to 5 bases, leaving 7 bases not matched to a gene. This CDR3 spans 13 amino acids. The CDR3 reads CSVVQGRRTEAFF. The CDR3 DNA reads TGCAGCGTTGTACAGGGGCGGCGGACTGAAGCTTTCTTT.